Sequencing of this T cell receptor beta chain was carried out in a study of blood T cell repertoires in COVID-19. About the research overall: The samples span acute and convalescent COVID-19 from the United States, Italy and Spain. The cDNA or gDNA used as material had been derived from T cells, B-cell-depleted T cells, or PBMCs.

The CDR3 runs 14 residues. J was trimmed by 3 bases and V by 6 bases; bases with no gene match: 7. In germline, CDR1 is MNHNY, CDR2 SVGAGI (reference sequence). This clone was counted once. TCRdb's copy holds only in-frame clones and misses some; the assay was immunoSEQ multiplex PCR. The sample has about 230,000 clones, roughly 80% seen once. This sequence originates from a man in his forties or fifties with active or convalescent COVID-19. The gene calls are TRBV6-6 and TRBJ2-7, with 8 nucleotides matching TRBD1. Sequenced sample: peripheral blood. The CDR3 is CASSQGQGGYEQYF. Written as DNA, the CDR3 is TGTGCCAGCAGCCAAGGACAGGGAGGCTACGAGCAGTACTTC.